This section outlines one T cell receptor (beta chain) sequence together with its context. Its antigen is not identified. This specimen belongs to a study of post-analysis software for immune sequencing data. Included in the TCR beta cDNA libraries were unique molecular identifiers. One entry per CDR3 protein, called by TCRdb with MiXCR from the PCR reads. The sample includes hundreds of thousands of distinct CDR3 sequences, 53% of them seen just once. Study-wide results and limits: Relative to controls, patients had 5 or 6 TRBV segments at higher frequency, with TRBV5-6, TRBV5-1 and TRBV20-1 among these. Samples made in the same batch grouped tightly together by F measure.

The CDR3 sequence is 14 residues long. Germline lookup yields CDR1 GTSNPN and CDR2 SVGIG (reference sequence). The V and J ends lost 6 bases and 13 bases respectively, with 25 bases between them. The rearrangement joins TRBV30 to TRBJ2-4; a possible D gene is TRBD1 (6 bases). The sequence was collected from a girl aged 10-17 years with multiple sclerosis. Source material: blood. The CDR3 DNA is TGTGCCTGCGGAGAAGGGACACCTTTAGAGGAGCAGTACTTC. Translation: CACGEGTPLEEQYF. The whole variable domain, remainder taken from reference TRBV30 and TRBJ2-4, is SQTIHQWPATLVQPVGSPLSLECTVEGTSNPNLYWYRQAAGRGLQLLFYSVGIGQISSEVPQNLSASRPQDRQFILSSKKLLLSDSGFYLCACGEGTPLEEQYFGAGTRLSVL.